The 23 T cell receptor beta chains listed next were all sequenced from one sample in a study of OX40 agonist ivuxolimab in advanced cancers. Only in-frame clones appear in the TCRdb table, and some are missing; sequencing was by immunoSEQ multiplex PCR. The sample lists about 83,000 clones, around 84% occurring once. The sequencing here drew on CD4+ or CD8+ T cells sorted from blood, taken in a trial of the OX40 agonist ivuxolimab. All receptors derive from an adult with an advanced solid tumor such as melanoma, head and neck, liver or kidney cancer.

Only one count was recorded for this clone. The J gene is TRBJ2-1, the V gene TRBV4-3; TRBD2 matches at 7 bases. Trimming at V came to 5 bases and at J to 8 bases, leaving 9 bases not matched to a gene. CDR1 LGHNA and CDR2 YSLEER come from the germline V gene. This CDR3 spans 14 amino acids. For the CDR3, the DNA is TGCGCCAGCAGCATGGGGGAGGGCCGACATGAGCAGTTCTTC. Amino acid sequence: CASSMGEGRHEQFF.

A few counts support this clone. The V gene is TRBV11-1, the J gene TRBJ2-5; D tentatively reads TRBD1 or TRBD2 (5 bases each). The CDR3 has 15 residues. The V gene's germline CDR1 is SGHAT and CDR2 FQDESV (reference sequence). The germline V and J ends were trimmed by 3 bases and 2 bases, with 13 bases remaining between them. CDR3 nucleotides: TGTGCCAGCAGCTTGAGGGACGCGTCGCAAGAGACCCAGTACTTC. Its translation is CASSLRDASQETQYF.

The chain combines TRBV19 with TRBJ2-2, with 12 bases matching TRBD2. With 3 bases clipped from V and 6 bases from J, the junction kept 14 bases outside the gene matches. CDR1 and CDR2 from the germline V gene are LNHDA and SQIVND (reference sequence). The CDR3 sequence is 19 residues long. As DNA, the CDR3 is TGTGCCAGTAGTATTCCACTTCGGACTAGCGGGGTCCCTCCCGGGGAGCTGTTTTTT. It yields the protein CASSIPLRTSGVPPGELFF.

The rearrangement uses TRBV11-3 and TRBJ1-1; D gene unclear. Looked up from germline, CDR1 is SGHNT and CDR2 is YENEEA. The CDR3 contains 14 residues. V was shortened by 5 bases and J by 5 bases, with 15 bases between the two germline ends. CDR3: CASSPVTEATEAFF. The CDR3 region has the DNA TGTGCCAGCAGCCCCGTAACAGAAGCAACTGAAGCTTTCTTT.

The rearrangement links TRBV9 to TRBJ2-1; tentative D call: TRBD2 (5 bases). The CDR3 extends over 15 amino acids. Per the germline V gene, CDR1 is SGDLS and CDR2 is YYNGEE. The V end lost 3 bases, the J end lost 7 bases, and 17 bases lay between the germline ends. CDR3 sequence reads: CASSAPFGIGNEQFF. The CDR3 nucleotides read TGTGCCAGCAGCGCCCCCTTCGGGATAGGGAATGAGCAGTTCTTC.

This chain links TRBV7-2 with TRBJ2-2; D is undetermined. The CDR3 consists of 13 residues. Germline V gene data show CDR1 as SGHTA and CDR2 as FQGNSA. Trimming cost V 2 bases and J 4 bases, with 5 bases left between them. The CDR3 sequence: CASSLFGTGELFF. CDR3 sequence (DNA): TGTGCCAGCAGCTTATTCGGCACCGGGGAGCTGTTTTTT.

The chain links TRBV5-1 to TRBJ1-1; D is unclear. Germline V gives CDR1 SGHRS, CDR2 YFSETQ. The CDR3 is 16 amino acids. With 2 bases removed from V and 0 bases from J, the gap between germline ends came to 14 bases. This chain's CDR3 is CASSLNFKILNTEAFF. The CDR3 region has the DNA TGCGCCAGCAGCTTAAATTTTAAGATCCTGAACACTGAAGCTTTCTTT.

This chain uses TRBV5-1 with TRBJ1-2; 9 nucleotides line up with TRBD1. V lost 0 bases and J lost 3; bases outside the gene matches: 6. This CDR3 comprises 16 residues. Germline lookup yields CDR1 SGHRS and CDR2 YFSETQ. The DNA of the CDR3 is TGCGCCAGCAGCTTGGCCACCGGGACAGGGCACTATGGCTACACCTTC. Its translation: CASSLATGTGHYGYTF. Full variable domain (rest looked up from reference TRBV5-1 and TRBJ1-2): KAGVTQTPRYLIKTRGQQVTLSCSPISGHRSVSWYQQTPGQGLQFLFEYFSETQRNKGNFPGRFSGRQFSNSRSEMNVSTLELGDSALYLCASSLATGTGHYGYTFGSGTRLTVV.

The V gene is TRBV7-2, the J gene TRBJ2-5, with 14 bases that match TRBD2. The CDR3 contains 16 residues. V shed 5 bases, J shed 7 bases, and the junction held 9 bases outside the gene matches. Germline V CDR1 and CDR2: SGHTA, FQGNSA. CDR3 residues: CASSLGTSGSSGTQYF. As DNA, the CDR3 is TGTGCCAGCAGCCTCGGGACTAGCGGGAGTTCAGGGACCCAGTACTTC.

This chain connects TRBV7-2 to TRBJ2-5; 9 bases fit TRBD1. The CDR3 totals 19 residues. V lost 5 bases, J lost 4 bases, and 20 bases stayed unmatched. The germline gives CDR1 SGHTA, CDR2 FQGNSA. CDR3 nucleotide sequence: TGTGCCAGCAGCCCTTCGGGACGGACAGGGGTCTTGAGGCGAGAGACCCAGTACTTC. This codes for CASSPSGRTGVLRRETQYF.

The rearrangement uses TRBV6-1 and TRBJ2-3; 9 bases are shared with TRBD1. The CDR3 sequence is 15 residues long. The trim removed 8 bases at V and 3 bases at J, leaving 9 bases unmatched. Looked up from germline, CDR1 is MNHNS and CDR2 is SASEGT. In nucleotides, the CDR3 is TGTGCCAGCTATGAGGCGGGACAGGGAACAGATACGCAGTATTTT. Encoded protein: CASYEAGQGTDTQYF.

Concerning this clone: An end of the junction does not agree with germline; a read error may underlie this. V gene TRBV18 combines with J gene TRBJ2-5; perhaps TRBD1 as D (5 bases). Germline V gene data show CDR1 as KGHSH and CDR2 as LQKENI. The CDR3 consists of 16 residues. CDR3 sequence: CASLPRPDMRLRELYF. In nucleotides, the CDR3 is TGTGCCAGCTTACCACGACCGGACATGAGATTAAGAGAATTGTACTTC.

The genes are TRBV7-9 and TRBJ2-3, with D possibly being TRBD1 (5 bases). Trimming cost V 1 base and J 2 bases, with 10 bases left between them. This CDR3 spans 15 amino acids. Looked up from germline, CDR1 is SEHNR and CDR2 is FQNEAQ (reference sequence). The CDR3 region is CASSLVQVSTDTQYF. In nucleotides, the CDR3 is TGTGCCAGCAGCTTAGTACAGGTCTCCACAGATACGCAGTATTTT.

The rearrangement joins TRBV7-2 to TRBJ2-7, with 8 bases aligning to TRBD1. Looked up from germline, CDR1 is SGHTA and CDR2 is FQGNSA. The CDR3 is 15 residues long. V shed 6 bases and J 6 bases; nucleotides not matched to a gene: 13. The CDR3 region is CASRAQGQVNTEQYF. The CDR3 coding sequence is TGTGCCAGCAGAGCTCAGGGACAGGTTAACACCGAGCAGTACTTC.

This chain connects TRBV5-1 to TRBJ2-5, with TRBD2 matching over 14 bases. The germline V gene encodes CDR1 SGHRS and CDR2 YFSETQ. There are 16 residues in the CDR3. V trimming: 4 bases; J trimming: 3 bases; junction bases outside the gene matches: 5. Here the CDR3 reads CASSRGLAGAKETQYF. CDR3 nucleotide sequence: TGCGCCAGCAGCCGGGGACTAGCGGGGGCCAAAGAGACCCAGTACTTC.

The count of this clone is one. The chain employs TRBV19 and TRBJ1-1; 7 bases fit TRBD1. Per the germline V gene, CDR1 is LNHDA and CDR2 is SQIVND (reference sequence). There are 13 residues in the CDR3. Unmatched junction bases numbered 4, after V lost 8 bases and J lost 1 base. Written as DNA, the CDR3 is TGTGCCAGTTTTAGGACAGGGAACACTGAAGCTTTCTTT. Translated: CASFRTGNTEAFF.

CDR3 nucleotide sequence: TGTGCCAGCAGTGACCAGAGACCGGGGGAAGAGCAGTACTTC. This codes for CASSDQRPGEEQYF. The chain is built from TRBV2 and TRBJ2-7; TRBD2 might be the D (6 bases). V was shortened by 3 bases and J by 7 bases, with 16 bases between the two germline ends. Germline V gene data show CDR1 as SNHLY and CDR2 as FYNNEI. This CDR3 spans 14 amino acids. The complete variable domain, with remaining parts taken from reference TRBV2 and TRBJ2-7, reads EPEVTQTPSHQVTQMGQEVILRCVPISNHLYFYWYRQILGQKVEFLVSFYNNEISEKSEIFDDQFSVERPDGSNFTLKIRSTKLEDSAMYFCASSDQRPGEEQYFGPGTRLTVT.

V usage is TRBV27 and J usage is TRBJ2-5; weak D call: TRBD2 (6 bases). V shed 9 bases and J shed 3 bases, with 11 bases lying between them. This CDR3 has 12 amino acids. In germline, CDR1 is MNHEY, CDR2 SMNVEV (reference sequence). The DNA for the CDR3 is TGTGCCAGGATAGGCGGGAAAGAGACCCAGTACTTC. This translates into CARIGGKETQYF.

The V gene is TRBV19, the J gene TRBJ1-5, with a possible D match to TRBD1 (5 bases). Germline assignment: CDR1 LNHDA and CDR2 SQIVND (reference sequence). Between the trimmed V and J ends, which lost 3 bases and 7 bases, there was a span of 13 bases. The CDR3 contains 14 residues. Here the CDR3 reads CASSMGGNGQPQHF. In nucleotides, the CDR3 is TGTGCCAGTAGTATGGGGGGGAATGGACAGCCCCAGCATTTT. Full variable domain (missing parts from reference TRBV19 and TRBJ1-5): DGGITQSPKYLFRKEGQNVTLSCEQNLNHDAMYWYRQDPGQGLRLIYYSQIVNDFQKGDIAEGYSVSREKKESFPLTVTSAQKNPTAFYLCASSMGGNGQPQHFGDGTRLSIL.

This clone was recorded once. The rearrangement links TRBV11-2 to TRBJ2-6, with D possibly called TRBD1 or TRBD2 (5 bases each). This CDR3 comprises 16 residues. V was clipped by 0 bases and J by 6 bases, with 12 bases between them. Germline V gives CDR1 SGHAT, CDR2 FQNNGV. CDR3 nucleotides: TGTGCCAGCAGCTTAGAGGGACCACAGGCGGCCAACGTCCTGACTTTC. Protein: CASSLEGPQAANVLTF.

This clone appeared a few times. The rearrangement links TRBV11-2 to TRBJ2-7; no definite D call. With 5 bases removed from V and 0 bases from J, the gap between germline ends came to 5 bases. The CDR3 sequence is 12 residues long. The germline V gene has CDR1 SGHAT and CDR2 FQNNGV. CDR3 sequence: CASSLSSYEQYF. CDR3 bases: TGTGCCAGCAGCCTAAGCTCCTACGAGCAGTACTTC.

This clone occurred a few times. The chain is built from TRBV25-1 and TRBJ1-2, with D unclear. Trimming shortened V by 0 bases and J by 4 bases, and 3 bases separated the two germline ends. Per germline, CDR1 MGHDK and CDR2 SYGVNS. The CDR3 has 12 residues. CDR3 region: CASSEYTYGYTF. CDR3 in DNA: TGTGCCAGCAGTGAATACACCTATGGCTACACCTTC.

This chain connects TRBV6-5 to TRBJ2-2; 7 bases are shared with TRBD2. The length of the CDR3 is 15 residues. The junction had 10 bases not matched to a gene; V was cut back by 7 bases and J by 5 bases. Germline CDR1 MNHEY, CDR2 SVGAGI. The CDR3 DNA reads as TGTGCCAGCAAAGCCTCCCCACTAGCGACCGGGGAGCTGTTTTTT. Translating it yields CASKASPLATGELFF.